Reported below is one T cell receptor (beta chain). What it binds is unknown. The data belong to a study of PD-1 blockade in classical Hodgkin lymphoma. Study in general: Every 2 weeks, patients had 3 mg/kg nivolumab intravenously. Study-level results: Why the repertoires differ is still unclear, perhaps disease activity or prior therapy. CD4+ TCR diversity, unlike CD8+, rose significantly by C4D1.

Time point: cycle 4 day 1 (C4D1), after more than 5 weeks of nivolumab. With no exception, relapse followed autologous stem cell transplantation in all patients, and brentuximab vedotin exposure varied. Germline CDR1 is MGHDK and CDR2 is SYGVNS. This CDR3 has 14 amino acids. V was trimmed by 11 bases and J by 0 bases, leaving 16 bases between them. Some clones are missing from TCRdb's copy, which holds only in-frame ones; the method was immunoSEQ multiplex PCR. The sample records tens of thousands of clones, around 79% being singletons. The J gene is TRBJ1-1, the V gene TRBV25-1, with D possibly matching TRBD1 (6 bases). Sequenced material: peripheral blood mononuclear cells (PBMCs), taken before the fourth cycle of nivolumab. The TCR comes from a human donor with classical Hodgkin lymphoma. DNA for the CDR3: TGTGCCTCAACTCAGACAGGAGTGAACACTGAAGCTTTCTTT. As protein: CASTQTGVNTEAFF.